In its sample, the clone carrying this T cell receptor beta chain was seen many times. The sample belongs to a study of Graves' ophthalmopathy and Graves' hyperthyroidism. PBMCs were obtained from about 9.4 ml of fresh peripheral blood. The CDR3 runs to 17 residues. Trimming took off 2 bases at V and 1 base at J, with 15 bases between the two ends. Germline-derived CDR1 and CDR2 are MNHEY and SVGEGT. Transcripts of RNA were the source for amplifying TCR beta CDR3 regions. The library came from an HTBI-primed first-round RT-PCR and a second-round multiplex PCR. TCRdb processed the multiplex PCR reads anew with MiXCR; each CDR3 protein has one entry. Of about 220,000 distinct CDR3 sequences listed, about a fifth were seen once; the top ten hold approximately 39%.

Specimen: peripheral blood. The J gene is TRBJ2-1, the V gene TRBV6-2 or TRBV6-3; D not certain. This clonotype originated in a woman in her forties or fifties with Graves' ophthalmopathy. CDR3 coding DNA: TGTGCCAGCAGTTACGAGTCCGGCGCGTTATCCTACAATGAGCAGTTCTTC. Translating gives CASSYESGALSYNEQFF.